This T cell receptor beta chain was recovered during a study of OX40 agonist ivuxolimab in advanced cancers. Study-level information: Patients were dosed intravenously with ivuxolimab at 0.01 to 10 mg/kg every 2 weeks.

Study-level results: Some of the nonresponding patients also showed low levels of normalized T-cell clonal expansion. Clones of CD4+ and CD8+ blood T cells grew by week 6 at doses of 0.1 to 3.0 mg/kg.

Clones were read by immunoSEQ multiplex PCR, and TCRdb kept only the in-frame ones, dropping some. The table has over 100,000 clones, around 87% seen once. CDR3 length: 16 amino acids. V was clipped by 4 bases and J by 6 bases; unmatched bases: 9. Germline V gene data show CDR1 as SGHNT and CDR2 as YYREEE (reference sequence). A word on this clone: The antigen is undetermined.

Sequencing used CD4+ or CD8+ T cells sorted from blood, obtained in a trial of the OX40 agonist ivuxolimab. This TCR was sampled from an adult with an advanced solid tumor such as melanoma, head and neck, liver or kidney cancer. The rearrangement links TRBV5-4 to TRBJ2-3, with TRBD2 matching over 12 bases. CDR3 in DNA: TGTGCCAGCAGCGAGGAGGGGGGACTAGCGGGTGATACGCAGTATTTT. This encodes CASSEEGGLAGDTQYF.